This TCR beta chain is drawn from a study of T cells expressing NK-cell markers. Study background: Of eight sequenced donors, seven were HCMV-seropositive and one HCMV-seronegative. Study results and caveats: Among four donors, these clonotypes also ranked first in the CD3+CD56-NKG2C+ fraction.

This CDR3 has 15 amino acids. About this clonotype itself: Its antigen is not identified.

With the 5' RACE reads reprocessed, TCRdb shows one record per CDR3 protein and no DNA. Its clone listing holds 150,000 to 170,000 distinct CDR3 sequences. J is TRBJ1-2 and V is TRBV12-3 or TRBV12-4; no DNA is available, so the TRBD1 call from TCRdb remains unchecked. The material sequenced was blood T cells: a sorted CD56 or NKG2C T cell subset, CD4+ or CD8+ T cells, or bulk PBMC T cells (not recorded which). This sequence originates from a woman in her 50s in good health. CDR3 sequence: CASSFGADFNYGYTF.